What follows are 9 T cell receptor beta chains derived from one specimen sequenced in a study of cytomegalovirus exposure and HLA in healthy donors. The PCR ran on 60 Vbeta and 13 Jbeta primers. Here immunoSEQ multiplex PCR was the method, and the copy in TCRdb shows in-frame clones only, minus some. Seen here are 110,000 or so clones, under 85% observed once, and the top ten hold roughly 5.8%. Sequenced input: PBMCs. These TCRs come from a man between 18 and 29 years old in good health and CMV-seropositive.

The chain uses TRBV6-4 and TRBJ1-2, with D maybe TRBD1 (5 bases). Germline V gene sequence: CDR1 MRHNA, CDR2 SNTAGT. CDR3 length equals 13 residues. V was shortened by 3 bases and J by 8 bases, with 13 bases between the two germline ends. The CDR3 DNA is TGTGCCAGCAGTGAGGGCAGGGATTACGGCTACACCTTC. It codes for CASSEGRDYGYTF.

The chain uses TRBV7-6 and TRBJ2-7; 7 nucleotides agree with TRBD1. Germline V lookup: CDR1 SGHVS, CDR2 FNYEAQ. The CDR3 totals 15 residues. V dropped 3 bases and J dropped 2; count of bases not matched to a gene: 7. CDR3 sequence: CASSLGTVDTYEQYF. CDR3 sequence (DNA): TGTGCCAGCAGCTTGGGGACAGTCGACACCTACGAGCAGTACTTC.

The chain combines TRBV7-2 with TRBJ1-1; TRBD1 agrees at 7 bases. This CDR3 has 14 amino acids. Looked up from germline, CDR1 is SGHTA and CDR2 is FQGNSA. V was clipped by 5 bases and J by 5 bases; unmatched bases: 8. The CDR3 DNA is TGTGCCAGCAGCACCGACAGGGAACCGACTGAAGCTTTCTTT. It codes for CASSTDREPTEAFF.

The chain combines TRBV5-1 with TRBJ2-1, with 12 nucleotides matching TRBD2. The CDR3 totals 14 residues. V trimming: 4 bases; J trimming: 7 bases; junction bases outside the gene matches: 3. Germline assignment: CDR1 SGHRS and CDR2 YFSETQ. CDR3 bases: TGCGCCAGCAGCAGACTAGCGGGAGTAAATGAGCAGTTCTTC. Protein sequence: CASSRLAGVNEQFF. Full variable domain (remainder filled in from reference TRBV5-1 and TRBJ2-1): KAGVTQTPRYLIKTRGQQVTLSCSPISGHRSVSWYQQTPGQGLQFLFEYFSETQRNKGNFPGRFSGRQFSNSRSEMNVSTLELGDSALYLCASSRLAGVNEQFFGPGTRLTVL.

The chain combines TRBV29-1 with TRBJ2-7; D possibly corresponds to TRBD2 (5 bases). CDR1 and CDR2 from the germline V gene are SQVTM and ANQGSEA. Trimming removed 6 bases at V and 4 bases at J, with 10 bases between. This CDR3 has 11 amino acids. The CDR3 bases are TGCAGCGTGACGGAGGCTTACGAGCAGTACTTC. Translation gives CSVTEAYEQYF.

This clone showed up just a few times. CDR3 loop: CASSLASVMNTEAFF. CDR3 nucleotides: TGTGCCAGCAGCTTAGCGTCGGTTATGAACACTGAAGCTTTCTTT. The rearrangement joins TRBV7-9 to TRBJ1-1; no reliable D call. The CDR3 sequence is 15 residues long. Trimming cost V 0 bases and J 0 bases, with 8 bases left between them. CDR1 and CDR2 from the germline V gene are SEHNR and FQNEAQ (reference sequence).

This chain uses TRBV13 with TRBJ2-3, with TRBD2 matching over 9 bases. V lost 5 bases and J lost 2; bases outside the gene matches: 8. The V gene's germline CDR1 is PRHDT and CDR2 FYEKMQ (reference sequence). This CDR3 region has 16 residues. The CDR3 sequence is CASSVPGLAYTDTQYF. The CDR3 coding sequence is TGTGCCAGCAGCGTACCGGGACTAGCCTACACAGATACGCAGTATTTT.

The chain joins TRBV6-6 to TRBJ1-6, with D possibly matching TRBD1 (6 bases). This CDR3 contains 14 residues. From germline, CDR1 is MNHNY and CDR2 SVGAGI (reference sequence). V was trimmed by 10 bases and J by 7 bases, leaving 17 bases between them. The CDR3 DNA reads as TGTGCCACCCCTCCCGGGACACAAAATTCACCCCTCCACTTT. It codes for CATPPGTQNSPLHF.

The chain joins TRBV11-1 to TRBJ2-7, with 9 nucleotides matching TRBD2. Germline loops: CDR1 SGHAT, CDR2 FQDESV (reference sequence). The V segment lost 5 bases and the J segment 0 bases; nucleotides outside the gene matches: 8. CDR3 length: 16 residues. CDR3 coding DNA: TGTGCCAGCAGCCTTATAGCGGGAGTTACCTCCTACGAGCAGTACTTC. It translates to CASSLIAGVTSYEQYF.